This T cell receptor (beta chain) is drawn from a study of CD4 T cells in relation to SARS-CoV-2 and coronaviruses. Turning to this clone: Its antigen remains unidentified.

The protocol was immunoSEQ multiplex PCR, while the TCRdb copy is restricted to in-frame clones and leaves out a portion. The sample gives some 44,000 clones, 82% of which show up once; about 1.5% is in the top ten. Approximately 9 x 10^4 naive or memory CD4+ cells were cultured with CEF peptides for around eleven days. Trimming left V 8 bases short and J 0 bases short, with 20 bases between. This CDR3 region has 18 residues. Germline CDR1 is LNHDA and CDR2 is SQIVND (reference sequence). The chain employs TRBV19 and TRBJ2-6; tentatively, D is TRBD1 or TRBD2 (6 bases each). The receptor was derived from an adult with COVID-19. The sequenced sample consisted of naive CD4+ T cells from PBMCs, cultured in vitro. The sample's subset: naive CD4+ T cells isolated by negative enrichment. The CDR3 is CASSRGAGANSGANVLTF. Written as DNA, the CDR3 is TGTGCCAGTTCCCGCGGGGCAGGGGCGAACTCTGGGGCCAACGTCCTGACTTTC. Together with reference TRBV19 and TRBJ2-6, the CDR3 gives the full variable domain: DGGITQSPKYLFRKEGQNVTLSCEQNLNHDAMYWYRQDPGQGLRLIYYSQIVNDFQKGDIAEGYSVSREKKESFPLTVTSAQKNPTAFYLCASSRGAGANSGANVLTFGAGSRLTVL.